This is a list of T cell receptor beta chains from one sample in a study of radiotherapy plus CTLA-4 blockade in lung cancer. Here immunoSEQ multiplex PCR was the method, and the copy in TCRdb shows in-frame clones only, minus some. Of around 82,000 clones listed, 70% to 90% are singletons. Sample: peripheral blood, taken from a patient treated with radiotherapy plus ipilimumab. These TCRs come from a human donor with non-small cell lung cancer that progressed on radiotherapy plus ipilimumab. The CDR3 runs from the conserved cysteine through the conserved F or W.

>TRBV5-3|TRBJ2-7
CARSPPGLVGTYEQYF
>TRBV7-9|TRBJ2-3
CASSLAGGADTQYF
>TRBV25-1|TRBJ1-5
CASSTGYQPQHF
>TRBV18|TRBJ2-3
CASSPSSGEDTQYF
>TRBV6-5|TRBJ2-1
CATHEADNEQFF
>TRBV11-3|TRBJ1-2
CASSFGTSYGYTF
>TRBV10-3|TRBJ2-1
CAGGGQYDNEQFF
>TRBV4-2|TRBJ1-3
CASSQERGQAGNTIYF
>TRBV23-1|TRBJ2-5
CASSHPDFGHGDQETQYF
>TRBV9|TRBJ2-2
CASSLGLGDFAGELFF